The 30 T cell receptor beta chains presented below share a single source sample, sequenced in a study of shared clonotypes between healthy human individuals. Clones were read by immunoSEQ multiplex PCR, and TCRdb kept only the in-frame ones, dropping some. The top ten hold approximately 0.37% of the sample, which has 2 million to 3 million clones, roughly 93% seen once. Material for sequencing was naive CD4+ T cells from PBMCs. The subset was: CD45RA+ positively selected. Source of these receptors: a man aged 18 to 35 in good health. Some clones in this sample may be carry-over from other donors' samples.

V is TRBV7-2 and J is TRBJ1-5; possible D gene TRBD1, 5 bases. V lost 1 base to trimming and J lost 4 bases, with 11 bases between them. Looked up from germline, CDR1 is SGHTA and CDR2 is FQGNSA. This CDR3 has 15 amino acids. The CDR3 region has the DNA TGTGCCAGCAGCTTAGATGGGCAGGGAAATCAGCCCCAGCATTTT. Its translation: CASSLDGQGNQPQHF.

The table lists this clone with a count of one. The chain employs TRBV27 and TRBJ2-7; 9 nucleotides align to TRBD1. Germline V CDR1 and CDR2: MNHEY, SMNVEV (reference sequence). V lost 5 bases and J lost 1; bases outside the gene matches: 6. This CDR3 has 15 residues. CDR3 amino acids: CASSGMDRGSYEQYF. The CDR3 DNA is TGTGCCAGCAGTGGCATGGACAGGGGTTCCTACGAGCAGTACTTC.

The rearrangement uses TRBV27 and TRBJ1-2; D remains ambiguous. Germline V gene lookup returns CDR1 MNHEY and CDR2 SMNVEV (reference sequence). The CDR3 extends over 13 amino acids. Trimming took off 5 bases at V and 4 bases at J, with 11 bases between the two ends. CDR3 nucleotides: TGTGCCAGCAGTCCCACCAGGTTCTATGGCTACACCTTC. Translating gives CASSPTRFYGYTF.

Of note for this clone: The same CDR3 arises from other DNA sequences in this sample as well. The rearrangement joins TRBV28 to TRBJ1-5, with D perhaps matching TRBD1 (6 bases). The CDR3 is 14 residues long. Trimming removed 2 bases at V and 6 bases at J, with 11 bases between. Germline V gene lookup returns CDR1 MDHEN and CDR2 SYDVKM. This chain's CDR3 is CASSLRGAGQPQHF. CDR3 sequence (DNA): TGTGCCAGCAGTTTAAGGGGGGCAGGTCAGCCCCAGCATTTT.

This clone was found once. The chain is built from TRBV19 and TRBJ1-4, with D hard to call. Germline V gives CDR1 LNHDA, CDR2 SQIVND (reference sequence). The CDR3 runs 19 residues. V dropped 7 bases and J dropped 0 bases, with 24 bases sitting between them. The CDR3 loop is CASTRYALSAGTTNEKLFF. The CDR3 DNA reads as TGTGCCAGTACTCGGTATGCCCTATCGGCCGGAACAACTAATGAAAAACTGTTTTTT.

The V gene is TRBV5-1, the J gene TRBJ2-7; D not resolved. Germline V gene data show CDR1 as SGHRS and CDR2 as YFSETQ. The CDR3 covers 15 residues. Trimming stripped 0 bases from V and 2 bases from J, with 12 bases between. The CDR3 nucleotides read TGCGCCAGCAGCTTGGGGGTGGGATACACCTACGAGCAGTACTTC. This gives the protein CASSLGVGYTYEQYF.

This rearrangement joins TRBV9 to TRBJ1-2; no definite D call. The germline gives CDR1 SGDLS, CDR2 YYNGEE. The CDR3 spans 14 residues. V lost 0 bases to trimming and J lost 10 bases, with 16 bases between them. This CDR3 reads CASSVDGVGSDYTF. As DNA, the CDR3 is TGTGCCAGCAGCGTAGATGGGGTGGGTTCCGACTACACCTTC.

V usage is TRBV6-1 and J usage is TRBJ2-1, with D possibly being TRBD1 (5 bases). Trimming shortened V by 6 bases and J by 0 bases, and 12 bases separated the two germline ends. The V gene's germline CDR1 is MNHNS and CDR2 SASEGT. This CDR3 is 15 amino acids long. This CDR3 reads CASSRETISYNEQFF. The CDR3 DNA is TGTGCCAGCAGCAGGGAAACCATCTCCTACAATGAGCAGTTCTTC.

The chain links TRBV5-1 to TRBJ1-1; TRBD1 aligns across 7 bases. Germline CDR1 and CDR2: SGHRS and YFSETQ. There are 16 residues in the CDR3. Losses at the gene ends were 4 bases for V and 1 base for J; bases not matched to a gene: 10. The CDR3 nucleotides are TGCGCCAGCAGCGGCGGGACAGTACCTTCGAACACTGAAGCTTTCTTT. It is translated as CASSGGTVPSNTEAFF.

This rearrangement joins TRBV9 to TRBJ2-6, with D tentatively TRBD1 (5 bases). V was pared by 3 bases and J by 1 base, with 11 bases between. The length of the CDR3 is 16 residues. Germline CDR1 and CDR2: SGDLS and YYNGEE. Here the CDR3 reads CASSGKTGSGANVLTF. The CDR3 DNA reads TGTGCCAGCAGCGGGAAAACAGGATCTGGGGCCAACGTCCTGACTTTC. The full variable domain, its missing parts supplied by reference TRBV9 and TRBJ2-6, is DSGVTQTPKHLITATGQRVTLRCSPRSGDLSVYWYQQSLDQGLQFLIQYYNGEERAKGNILERFSAQQFPDLHSELNLSSLELGDSALYFCASSGKTGSGANVLTFGAGSRLTVL.

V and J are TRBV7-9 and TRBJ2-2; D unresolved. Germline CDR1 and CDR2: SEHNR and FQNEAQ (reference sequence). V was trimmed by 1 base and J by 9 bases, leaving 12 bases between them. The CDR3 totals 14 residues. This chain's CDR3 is CASSLVLEGRELFF. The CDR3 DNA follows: TGTGCCAGCAGCTTAGTATTGGAAGGGAGGGAGCTGTTTTTT.

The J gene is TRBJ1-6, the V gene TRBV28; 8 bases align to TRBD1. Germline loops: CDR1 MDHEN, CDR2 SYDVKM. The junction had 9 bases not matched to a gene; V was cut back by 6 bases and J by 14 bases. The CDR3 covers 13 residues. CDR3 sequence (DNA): TGTGCCAGCAGCGGGGACAGGAGTGAGGCCCTCCACTTT. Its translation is CASSGDRSEALHF. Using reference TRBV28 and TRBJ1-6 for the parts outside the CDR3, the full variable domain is DVKVTQSSRYLVKRTGEKVFLECVQDMDHENMFWYRQDPGLGLRLIYFSYDVKMKEKGDIPEGYSVSREKKERFSLILESASTNQTSMYLCASSGDRSEALHFGNGTRLTVT.

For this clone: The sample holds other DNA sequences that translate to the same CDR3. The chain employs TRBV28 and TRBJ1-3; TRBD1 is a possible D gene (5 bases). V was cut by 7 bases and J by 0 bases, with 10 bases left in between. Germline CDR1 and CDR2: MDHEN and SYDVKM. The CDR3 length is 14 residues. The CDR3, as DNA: TGTGCCAGCACCCCCGGGGGCTCTGGAAACACCATATATTTT. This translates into CASTPGGSGNTIYF.

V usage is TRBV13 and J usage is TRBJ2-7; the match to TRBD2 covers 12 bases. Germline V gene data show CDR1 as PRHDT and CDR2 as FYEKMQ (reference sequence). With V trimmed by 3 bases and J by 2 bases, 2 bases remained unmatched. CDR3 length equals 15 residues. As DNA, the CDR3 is TGTGCCAGCAGCTTGTCTAGCGGGAGGGCCTACGAGCAGTACTTC. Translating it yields CASSLSSGRAYEQYF.

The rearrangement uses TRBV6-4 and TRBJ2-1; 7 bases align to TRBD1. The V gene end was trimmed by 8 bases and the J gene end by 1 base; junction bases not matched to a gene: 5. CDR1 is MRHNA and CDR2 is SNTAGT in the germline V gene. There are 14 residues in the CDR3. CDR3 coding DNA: TGTGCCAGCTCCCAACAGGGGTCCTACAATGAGCAGTTCTTC. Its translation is CASSQQGSYNEQFF.

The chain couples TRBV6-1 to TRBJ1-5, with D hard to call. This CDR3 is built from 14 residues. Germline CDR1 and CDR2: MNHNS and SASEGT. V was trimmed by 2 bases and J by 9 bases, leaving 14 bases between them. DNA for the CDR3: TGTGCCAGCAGTGAATATGAGGGCTCAGGGCCCCAGCATTTT. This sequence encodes CASSEYEGSGPQHF.

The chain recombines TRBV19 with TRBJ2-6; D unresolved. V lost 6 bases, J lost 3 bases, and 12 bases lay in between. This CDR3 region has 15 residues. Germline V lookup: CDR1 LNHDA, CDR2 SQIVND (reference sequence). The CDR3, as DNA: TGTGCCAGTAGACTGGAGTCAGGTGGGGCCAACGTCCTGACTTTC. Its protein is CASRLESGGANVLTF.

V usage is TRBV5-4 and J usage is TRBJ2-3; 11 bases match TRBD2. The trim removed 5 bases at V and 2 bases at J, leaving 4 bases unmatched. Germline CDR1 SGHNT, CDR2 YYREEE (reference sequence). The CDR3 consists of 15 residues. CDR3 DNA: TGTGCCAGCAGTCCTAGCGGGGGGCTCACAGATACGCAGTATTTT. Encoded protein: CASSPSGGLTDTQYF.

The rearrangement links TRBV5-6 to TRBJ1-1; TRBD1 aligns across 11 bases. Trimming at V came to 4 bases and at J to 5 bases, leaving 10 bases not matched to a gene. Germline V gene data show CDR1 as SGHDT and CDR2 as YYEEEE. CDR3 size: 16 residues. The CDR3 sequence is CASSPDRGRYITEAFF. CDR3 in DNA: TGTGCCAGCAGCCCGGACAGGGGGCGATACATTACTGAAGCTTTCTTT.

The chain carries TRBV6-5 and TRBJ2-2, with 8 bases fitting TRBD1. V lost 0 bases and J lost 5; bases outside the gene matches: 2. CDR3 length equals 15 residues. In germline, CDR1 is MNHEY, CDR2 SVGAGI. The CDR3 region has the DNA TGTGCCAGCAGTTACTCGACAGGGGCGACCGGGGAGCTGTTTTTT. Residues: CASSYSTGATGELFF.

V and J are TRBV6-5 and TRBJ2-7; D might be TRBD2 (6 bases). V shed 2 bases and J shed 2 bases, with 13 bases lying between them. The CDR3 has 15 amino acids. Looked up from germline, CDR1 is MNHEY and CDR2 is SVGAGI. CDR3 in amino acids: CASSYERRGPYEQYF. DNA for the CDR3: TGTGCCAGCAGTTACGAGCGGCGGGGCCCCTACGAGCAGTACTTC.

The CDR3 coding sequence is TGCAGCGTTGTAGTGGGCGGGGACAGGGGGCTTCGGGCCCCTGGAAACAATGAGCAGTTCTTC. Translated, it gives CSVVVGGDRGLRAPGNNEQFF. This chain uses TRBV29-1 with TRBJ2-1, with TRBD1 matching over 12 bases. The CDR3 contains 21 residues. Trimming cost V 4 bases and J 5 bases; bases outside gene matches: 24. Germline CDR1 is SQVTM and CDR2 is ANQGSEA.

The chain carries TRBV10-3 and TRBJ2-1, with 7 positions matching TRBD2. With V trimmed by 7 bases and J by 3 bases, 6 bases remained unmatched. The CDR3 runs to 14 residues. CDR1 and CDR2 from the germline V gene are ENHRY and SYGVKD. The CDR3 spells CAIKAGDLYNEQFF. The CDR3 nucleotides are TGTGCCATCAAGGCGGGAGACCTCTACAATGAGCAGTTCTTC.

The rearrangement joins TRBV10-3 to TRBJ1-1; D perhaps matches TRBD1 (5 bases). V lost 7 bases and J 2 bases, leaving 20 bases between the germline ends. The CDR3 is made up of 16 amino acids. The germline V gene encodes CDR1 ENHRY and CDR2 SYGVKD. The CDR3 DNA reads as TGTGCCATCAAGGGTTCGGGGCGAGGGGATAACACTGAAGCTTTCTTT. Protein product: CAIKGSGRGDNTEAFF.

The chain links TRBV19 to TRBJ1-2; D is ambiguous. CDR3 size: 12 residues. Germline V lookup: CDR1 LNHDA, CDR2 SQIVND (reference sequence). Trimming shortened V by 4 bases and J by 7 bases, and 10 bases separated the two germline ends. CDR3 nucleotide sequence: TGTGCCAGTAGTACTTACGGCTCTGGCTACACCTTC. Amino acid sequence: CASSTYGSGYTF.

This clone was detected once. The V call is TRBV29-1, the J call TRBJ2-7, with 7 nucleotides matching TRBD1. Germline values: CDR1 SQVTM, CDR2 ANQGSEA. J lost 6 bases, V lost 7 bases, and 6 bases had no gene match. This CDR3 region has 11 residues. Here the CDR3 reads CSASTGPEQYF. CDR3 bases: TGCAGCGCCTCGACAGGGCCCGAGCAGTACTTC.

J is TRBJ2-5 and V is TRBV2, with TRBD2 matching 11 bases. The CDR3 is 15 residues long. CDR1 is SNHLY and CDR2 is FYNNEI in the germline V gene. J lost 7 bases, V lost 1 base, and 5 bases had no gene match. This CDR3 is CASSEVGLAGGTQYF. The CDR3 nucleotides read TGTGCCAGCAGTGAAGTCGGCCTAGCGGGAGGGACCCAGTACTTC.

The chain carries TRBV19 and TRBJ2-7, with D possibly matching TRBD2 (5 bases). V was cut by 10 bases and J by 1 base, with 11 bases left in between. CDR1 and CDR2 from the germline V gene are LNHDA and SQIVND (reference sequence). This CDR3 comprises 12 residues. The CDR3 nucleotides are TGTGCCACCCGGGATACTTCCTACGAGCAGTACTTC. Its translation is CATRDTSYEQYF. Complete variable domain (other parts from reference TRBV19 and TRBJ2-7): DGGITQSPKYLFRKEGQNVTLSCEQNLNHDAMYWYRQDPGQGLRLIYYSQIVNDFQKGDIAEGYSVSREKKESFPLTVTSAQKNPTAFYLCATRDTSYEQYFGPGTRLTVT.

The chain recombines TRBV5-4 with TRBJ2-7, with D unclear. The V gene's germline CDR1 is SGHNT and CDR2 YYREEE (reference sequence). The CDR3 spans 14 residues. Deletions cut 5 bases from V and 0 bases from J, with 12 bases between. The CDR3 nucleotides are TGTGCCAGCAGACTCGCCGGCAGCTCCTACGAGCAGTACTTC. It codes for CASRLAGSSYEQYF.

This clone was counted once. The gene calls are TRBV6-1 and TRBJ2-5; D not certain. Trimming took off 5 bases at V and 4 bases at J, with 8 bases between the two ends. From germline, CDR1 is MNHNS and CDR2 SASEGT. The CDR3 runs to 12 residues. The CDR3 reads CASSPSLETQYF. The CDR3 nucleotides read TGTGCCAGCAGTCCTTCCCTAGAGACCCAGTACTTC.